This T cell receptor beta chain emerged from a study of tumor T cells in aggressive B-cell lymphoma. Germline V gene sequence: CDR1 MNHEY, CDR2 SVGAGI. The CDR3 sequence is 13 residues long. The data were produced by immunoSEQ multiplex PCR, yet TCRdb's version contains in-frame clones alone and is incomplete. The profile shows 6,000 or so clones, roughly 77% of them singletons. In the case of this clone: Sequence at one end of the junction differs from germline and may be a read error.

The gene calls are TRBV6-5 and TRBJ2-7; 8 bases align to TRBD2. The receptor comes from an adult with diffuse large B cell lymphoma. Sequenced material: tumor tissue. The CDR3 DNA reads TGTGCTAGCAGGTCTAGCGGGCCCTACGAGCAGTACTTC. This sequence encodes CASRSSGPYEQYF.